This T cell receptor beta chain was identified in a study of prognosis after radiotherapy for stage I lung cancer. Study-level results: It was in patients who developed distant metastases that Shannon entropy after stereotactic body radiation therapy was lower.

This clonotype was counted at least ten times. The antigen is not known. CDR3 of TCR beta was amplified from genomic DNA via a two-round multiplex PCR. Gene-specific primers for each TRBV and TRBJ gene drove first-round PCR. TCRdb called the multiplex PCR reads again in MiXCR, with one record for every CDR3 protein. The sample yields some 24,000 distinct CDR3 sequences, 35% to 40% seen once. CDR3 length equals 13 residues. V lost 2 bases, J lost 4 bases, and 9 bases lay in between. CDR1 is SGHNT, CDR2 YYREEE, per germline (reference sequence). The sequenced sample was PBMCs, obtained before or after stereotactic body radiation therapy (not recorded which). The clonotype was recovered from a donor aged 50 or older with non-small cell lung cancer. This chain links TRBV5-4 with TRBJ1-2, with D unclear. CDR3 protein: CASSLGGSYGYTF. The DNA for the CDR3 is TGTGCCAGCAGCTTAGGCGGAAGCTATGGCTACACCTTC. The complete variable domain, with remaining parts taken from reference TRBV5-4 and TRBJ1-2, reads ETGVTQSPTHLIKTRGQQVTLRCSSQSGHNTVSWYQQALGQGPQFIFQYYREEENGRGNFPPRFSGLQFPNYSSELNVNALELDDSALYLCASSLGGSYGYTFGSGTRLTVV.